This passage covers 31 T cell receptor beta chains from one sample sequenced in a study of Graves' ophthalmopathy and Graves' hyperthyroidism. Amplification of TCR beta CDR3 regions used RNA transcripts. Scientists carried out first-round RT-PCR using HTBI primers and then a second-round multiplex PCR. TCRdb analysed the multiplex PCR reads with MiXCR anew, one entry per CDR3 protein. Altogether about 740,000 distinct CDR3 sequences are present, roughly 41% being singletons, with the ten largest covering roughly 46%. Sequenced material: peripheral blood. The receptor set was obtained from an adult man with Graves' ophthalmopathy.

This chain uses TRBV7-2 with TRBJ2-3; maybe TRBD2 (6 bases). Looked up from germline, CDR1 is SGHTA and CDR2 is FQGNSA. This CDR3 spans 15 amino acids. V was cut by 4 bases and J by 2 bases, with 13 bases left in between. DNA of the CDR3: TGTGCCAGCAGCTGGGACTTTCAAGTCACAGATACGCAGTATTTT. It codes for CASSWDFQVTDTQYF.

In its sample, this clonotype was seen a few times. Here the CDR3 reads CASSPQGLVEKLFF. CDR3 bases: TGTGCCAGCAGCCCCCAAGGGTTGGTTGAAAAACTGTTTTTT. V is TRBV7-9 and J is TRBJ1-4; D ambiguous. Trimming shortened V by 5 bases and J by 7 bases, and 14 bases separated the two germline ends. The CDR3 consists of 14 residues. CDR1 is SEHNR, CDR2 FQNEAQ, per germline (reference sequence).

This clonotype came up once. Mismatch with germline at one junction end may stem from a read error. The CDR3 is CASSLEWDRSTDTRYF. The CDR3 nucleotides are TGTGCCAGCAGCTTAGAATGGGACAGATCCACAGATACGCGGTATTTT. This chain joins TRBV7-9 and TRBJ2-3; TRBD1 matches 7 bases. Germline-derived CDR1 and CDR2 are SEHNR and FQNEAQ (reference sequence). The CDR3 runs 16 residues.

As concerns this clonotype: Since a much larger clone is just one base distant, this may be a read error. The chain is built from TRBV10-3 and TRBJ2-5; D call uncertain. Trimming stripped 5 bases from V and 1 base from J, with 5 bases between. Germline CDR1 ENHRY, CDR2 SYGVKD. The CDR3 length is 12 residues. In DNA form, the CDR3 reads TGTGCCATCAGTTTCAGCCAAGAGACCCAGTACTTC. This codes for CAISFSQETQYF.

This clonotype has a handful of counts. The J gene is TRBJ2-5, the V gene TRBV2; D call uncertain. The V end lost 11 bases, the J end lost 5 bases, and 18 bases lay between the germline ends. CDR3 size: 13 residues. Germline CDR1 SNHLY, CDR2 FYNNEI. CDR3 in DNA: TGTGCCGGGGAACGAGACCTCGGGGAGACCCAGTACTTC. Encoded protein: CAGERDLGETQYF.

This clonotype was detected a few times. The rearrangement joins TRBV7-9 to TRBJ1-5; D is possibly TRBD1 (6 bases). This CDR3 contains 14 residues. Germline CDR1 and CDR2: SEHNR and FQNEAQ (reference sequence). V shed 7 bases and J shed 3 bases, with 13 bases lying between them. CDR3 DNA sequence: TGTGCCAGCAACAACGGACAGATCAATCAGCCCCAGCATTTT. Its translation: CASNNGQINQPQHF.

This chain connects TRBV5-8 to TRBJ2-7; D might be TRBD1 (6 bases). Trimming took off 4 bases at V and 1 base at J, with 15 bases between the two ends. The length of the CDR3 is 15 residues. The germline V gene encodes CDR1 SGHTS and CDR2 YDEGEE. This CDR3 is CASSPDGTKSYEQYF. The CDR3 DNA sequence: TGTGCCAGCAGCCCGGACGGGACAAAGTCCTACGAGCAGTACTTC.

The CDR3 coding sequence is TGCAGCGTTCAGCCCCAAGAGACCCAGTACTTC. Its protein is CSVQPQETQYF. The chain joins TRBV29-1 to TRBJ2-5; D gene ambiguous. The CDR3 has 11 residues. The V gene lost 5 bases and the J gene lost 1 base, with 5 bases spanning the gap. CDR1 SQVTM and CDR2 ANQGSEA come from the germline V gene. Complete variable domain (other parts from reference TRBV29-1 and TRBJ2-5): SAVISQKPSRDICQRGTSLTIQCQVDSQVTMMFWYRQQPGQSLTLIATANQGSEATYESGFVIDKFPISRPNLTFSTLTVSNMSPEDSSIYLCSVQPQETQYFGPGTRLLVL.

Ten or more counts support this clonotype. V is TRBV7-8 and J is TRBJ1-3; D is unclear. The CDR3 is 18 residues long. V lost 4 bases and J 0 bases, leaving 19 bases between the germline ends. Germline CDR1 reads SGHVS; CDR2 reads FQNEAQ. The CDR3 DNA is TGTGCCAGCAGCTCTTCGGGGATGATGGGAATCTCTGGAAACACCATATATTTT. Encoded protein: CASSSSGMMGISGNTIYF.

The CDR3 protein is CASSLVTLVWETQYF. DNA of the CDR3: TGTGCCAGCAGCTTAGTAACTCTAGTATGGGAGACCCAGTACTTC. The V call is TRBV7-9, the J call TRBJ2-5; D is uncertain. Germline V gives CDR1 SEHNR, CDR2 FQNEAQ (reference sequence). The CDR3 sequence is 15 residues long. Trimming stripped 1 base from V and 5 bases from J, with 14 bases between.

In this sample, this clonotype turned up many times. The J gene is TRBJ2-7, the V gene TRBV19; D uncertain. The CDR3 loop spans 13 amino acids. V lost 5 bases and J lost 7, with 15 bases in between. Looked up from germline, CDR1 is LNHDA and CDR2 is SQIVND (reference sequence). The chain's CDR3 is CASSGRRSGEQYF. CDR3 in DNA: TGTGCCAGTAGTGGCCGCAGATCGGGTGAGCAGTACTTC.

This clonotype has more than one count but fewer than ten. The J gene is TRBJ1-1, the V gene TRBV20-1; D remains unclear. The CDR3 spans 13 residues. Germline CDR1 DFQATT, CDR2 SNEGSKA (reference sequence). V was clipped by 0 bases and J by 1 base, with 6 bases between them. CDR3 loop: CSARDLENTEAFF. The CDR3, as DNA: TGCAGTGCTAGAGATCTAGAGAACACTGAAGCTTTCTTT.

This sequence joins TRBV10-3 and TRBJ1-6; 9 positions agree with TRBD1. Germline V gene lookup returns CDR1 ENHRY and CDR2 SYGVKD. This CDR3 has 14 residues. After removal of 5 bases from V and 7 bases from J, the junction contained 3 bases not matched to a gene. The chain's CDR3 is CAISLGQGNSPLHF. The CDR3 DNA is TGTGCCATCAGTCTGGGACAGGGAAATTCACCCCTCCACTTT.

This clonotype was picked up a small number of times. V and J are TRBV19 and TRBJ2-7; no firm D call. The CDR3 loop spans 14 amino acids. V gave up 0 bases and J gave up 3 bases, with 9 bases separating them. Germline loops: CDR1 LNHDA, CDR2 SQIVND (reference sequence). CDR3 nucleotide sequence: TGTGCCAGTAGTATAGACGCGACGAGCTACGAGCAGTACTTC. This gives the protein CASSIDATSYEQYF.

To note about this clonotype: Compared with germline, one end of the junction differs, possibly owing to a read error. V and J are TRBV7-9 and TRBJ2-2; 9 bases fit TRBD2. Per the germline V gene, CDR1 is SEHNR and CDR2 is FQNEAQ (reference sequence). The CDR3 length is 16 residues. The CDR3 is CASSQDTGLAKRELFF. CDR3 DNA sequence: TGCGCCAGCAGCCAAGACACCGGACTAGCGAAAAGGGAGCTGTTTTTT.

The V gene is TRBV7-7, the J gene TRBJ2-2; 9 nucleotides match TRBD1. CDR3 size: 15 residues. V lost 5 bases to trimming and J lost 5 bases; unmatched junction nucleotides: 6. In germline, CDR1 is SSHAT, CDR2 FNYEAQ (reference sequence). The CDR3 loop is CASSPGTGKTGELFF. As DNA, the CDR3 is TGTGCCAGCAGCCCCGGGACAGGGAAGACCGGGGAGCTGTTTTTT. The whole variable domain, filled in from reference TRBV7-7 and TRBJ2-2, reads GAGVSQSPRYKVTKRGQDVTLRCDPISSHATLYWYQQALGQGPEFLTYFNYEAQPDKSGLPSDRFSAERPEGSISTLTIQRTEQRDSAMYRCASSPGTGKTGELFFGEGSRLTVL.

This clonotype was observed many times. This chain joins TRBV29-1 and TRBJ2-7; D is possibly TRBD1 (6 bases). The CDR3 is 12 residues long. V was trimmed by 4 bases and J by 6 bases, leaving 13 bases between them. The germline V gene has CDR1 SQVTM and CDR2 ANQGSEA. The CDR3 here is CSVARGASEQYF. In nucleotides, the CDR3 is TGCAGCGTTGCCAGGGGAGCCAGCGAGCAGTACTTC.

This clonotype has more than one count but fewer than ten. The genes are TRBV20-1 and TRBJ2-7, with TRBD1 as a possible D gene (6 bases). The length of the CDR3 is 13 residues. Germline V gene lookup returns CDR1 DFQATT and CDR2 SNEGSKA (reference sequence). V was clipped by 4 bases and J by 0 bases, with 10 bases between them. This CDR3 reads CSAKGEDSYEQYF. As DNA, the CDR3 is TGCAGTGCTAAGGGGGAAGACTCCTACGAGCAGTACTTC.

The gene calls are TRBV4-1 and TRBJ2-7, with 8 bases aligning to TRBD2. Germline V lookup: CDR1 MGHRA, CDR2 YSYEKL. This CDR3 has 16 amino acids. The V segment lost 4 bases and the J segment 3 bases; nucleotides outside the gene matches: 11. In nucleotides, the CDR3 is TGCGCCAGCAGCCCCCTCCCGGTCCTAGCGGGCTACGAGCAGTACTTC. Amino acid sequence: CASSPLPVLAGYEQYF.

A few counts support this clonotype. This chain uses TRBV2 with TRBJ2-2, with D tentatively TRBD1 (5 bases). The V gene lost 8 bases and the J gene lost 7 bases, with 17 bases spanning the gap. CDR3 size: 14 residues. Germline CDR1 reads SNHLY; CDR2 reads FYNNEI. CDR3 in DNA: TGTGCCAGCTCACCCCTTAGGACAATCGGGGAGCTGTTTTTT. Protein sequence: CASSPLRTIGELFF.

This clonotype has ten or more counts. The chain recombines TRBV29-1 with TRBJ2-5; no definite D call. Trimming pared 3 bases from V and 0 bases from J, leaving 8 bases between. The CDR3 loop spans 13 amino acids. Germline loops: CDR1 SQVTM, CDR2 ANQGSEA. The CDR3 here is CSVDGSYQETQYF. CDR3 sequence (DNA): TGCAGCGTTGATGGGTCATACCAAGAGACCCAGTACTTC.

In regard to this clonotype: The junction departs from the called germline gene at one end, perhaps through a read error. The chain links TRBV11-2 to TRBJ2-7; TRBD1 agrees at 8 bases. This CDR3 region has 13 residues. Germline lookup yields CDR1 SGHAT and CDR2 FQNNGV. CDR3 in amino acids: CASSLQPDRDRDF. The CDR3 DNA reads TGTGCCAGCAGCTTACAGCCGGACAGGGATCGGGACTTC.

V gene TRBV2 combines with J gene TRBJ2-5, with D perhaps TRBD2 (5 bases). Per the germline V gene, CDR1 is SNHLY and CDR2 is FYNNEI. There are 9 residues in the CDR3. Trimming left V 6 bases short and J 9 bases short, with 5 bases between. The CDR3 nucleotides are TGTGCCAGCAGGGAGGCCCAGTACTTC. It is translated as CASREAQYF.

In its sample, this clonotype was seen a few times. The rearrangement uses TRBV20-1 and TRBJ2-7; D perhaps matches TRBD1 (5 bases). The CDR3 loop spans 11 amino acids. V gave up 2 bases and J gave up 4 bases, with 6 bases separating them. Germline CDR1 is DFQATT and CDR2 is SNEGSKA (reference sequence). The CDR3 is CSARRQYEQYF. CDR3 nucleotide sequence: TGCAGTGCTAGACGACAGTACGAGCAGTACTTC.

This clonotype was seen at least ten times. The chain joins TRBV10-3 to TRBJ2-7, with D perhaps matching TRBD1 (5 bases). From germline, CDR1 is ENHRY and CDR2 SYGVKD. V was shortened by 11 bases and J by 2 bases, with 19 bases between the two germline ends. The CDR3 is 14 residues long. The CDR3 sequence is CAAQPGHGAYEQYF. In DNA form, the CDR3 reads TGTGCCGCCCAACCAGGGCATGGAGCCTACGAGCAGTACTTC.

V is TRBV10-2 and J is TRBJ1-1, with a tentative D call TRBD1 (5 bases). Germline V lookup: CDR1 WSHSY, CDR2 SAAADI. V shed 3 bases and J shed 7 bases, with 12 bases lying between them. CDR3 size: 13 residues. The CDR3, as DNA: TGCGCCAGCAGTGATTCCAGGGCGAATGAAGCTTTCTTT. Its translation: CASSDSRANEAFF.

There are many counts of this clonotype. The chain links TRBV7-3 to TRBJ2-2; D gene ambiguous. The germline V gene encodes CDR1 SGHTA and CDR2 FQGTGA. The V end lost 2 bases, the J end lost 6 bases, and 22 bases lay between the germline ends. There are 18 residues in the CDR3. Here the CDR3 DNA reads TGTGCCAGCAGCTTACGCCCTGCCGGATATCTTGTATCCGGGGAGCTGTTTTTT. Translating gives CASSLRPAGYLVSGELFF.

This clonotype was counted a single time. The V and J genes are TRBV2 and TRBJ1-1, with a tentative D call TRBD1 (5 bases). With 6 bases removed from V and 1 base from J, the gap between germline ends came to 12 bases. CDR3 length: 14 residues. CDR1 is SNHLY and CDR2 is FYNNEI in the germline V gene. The CDR3 here is CASSIIGTNTEAFF. The CDR3 DNA follows: TGTGCCAGCAGCATCATAGGGACGAACACTGAAGCTTTCTTT.

This chain connects TRBV4-3 to TRBJ2-7; D is undetermined. CDR1 is LGHNA, CDR2 YSLEER, per germline. The CDR3 has 15 residues. Trimming shortened V by 1 base and J by 4 bases, and 14 bases separated the two germline ends. CDR3 nucleotide sequence: TGCGCCAGCAGCCAAGGGGTTATTAGATCATACGAGCAGTACTTC. Residues: CASSQGVIRSYEQYF.

On this clonotype: An end of the junction does not agree with germline; a read error may underlie this. The J gene is TRBJ2-7, the V gene TRBV10-1, with 13 bases matching TRBD2. Germline V gene lookup returns CDR1 WNHNN and CDR2 SYGVQD (reference sequence). The CDR3 is 16 residues long. The CDR3 DNA is TGTGCCAGCAGCCGAATGACTAGCGGGAGGACCTACGAGCAGTACTTC. Translated, it gives CASSRMTSGRTYEQYF.

This clonotype has at least ten counts. The chain employs TRBV19 and TRBJ1-2; a weak D match, TRBD1 (6 bases). Germline-derived CDR1 and CDR2 are LNHDA and SQIVND (reference sequence). With 6 bases removed from V and 6 bases from J, the gap between germline ends came to 11 bases. This CDR3 is built from 12 residues. Here the CDR3 reads CASRTYRDGYTF. The CDR3 DNA sequence: TGTGCCAGTAGGACATACAGGGATGGCTACACCTTC.